This T cell receptor (beta chain) was profiled in a study of T cells after yellow fever vaccination. General observations from the study: At approximately 96% for CD4 and just over 85% for CD8, most primary-vaccination clones showed up again after the booster. Repertoires obtained by FACS sorting could include abundant clonotypes that entered as contaminants from the bulk population.

This clonotype was picked up many times. Its antigen remains unknown. The CDR3 contains 16 residues. V was pared by 4 bases and J by 0 bases, with 3 bases of the junction left unmatched. CDR1 and CDR2 (germline): SGHRS, YFSETQ. A 5'RACE template-switching step, the method used to make TCR cDNA, added a universal primer site and UMIs. TCRdb independently ran MiXCR on the 5' RACE reads; one entry per CDR3 protein. The repertoire includes about 350,000 distinct CDR3 sequences, about 4% of them detected once, and around 25% sits in the top ten. The chain employs TRBV5-1 and TRBJ1-5, with TRBD1 matching over 11 bases. The sequenced sample was PBMCs, obtained 5 days after the yellow fever booster vaccination. This clonotype originated in a man younger than 30 who received the YFV17D yellow fever vaccine. The CDR3 spells CASSHGTGGSNQPQHF. DNA for the CDR3: TGCGCCAGCAGCCACGGGACAGGGGGTAGCAATCAGCCCCAGCATTTT.